The present T cell receptor beta chain was sequenced within a study of OX40 agonist ivuxolimab in advanced cancers. In the study overall: Ivuxolimab was an agonistic, fully human IgG2 monoclonal antibody directed against OX40 (CD134), a costimulatory receptor. Intravenous ivuxolimab was administered to patients every 2 weeks at six dose levels: 0.01, 0.1, 0.3, 1.5, 3 and 10 mg/kg. Of the approximately 50 dose-escalation patients, hepatocellular carcinoma was present in about 20, melanoma in approximately 15, renal cell carcinoma in 9 and head and neck cancer in 9. In the dose-escalation cohort, roughly 80% of patients were male, and the mean age was around 60 years, with a range of roughly 20 to 80. Patients were allowed to have had prior anti-PD-1, anti-PD-L1 or anti-CTLA-4 therapy, and around two fifths of the dose-escalation patients had been treated with checkpoint inhibitors. Partial responses were achieved by three dose-escalation patients, of whom one had hepatocellular carcinoma and two had cutaneous melanoma. The point of sequencing TCRbeta in the periphery was to test whether ivuxolimab changed TCR sequence diversity and drove clonal T-cell expansion. The monotherapy dose-escalation portion (N of about 57 patients) of the phase I ivuxolimab trial is reported in the paper. The full study reports these points: Antigen specificity was not determined for the clonally expanded peripheral T cells. On average, CD8+ T cells showed more expanded clones than CD4+ T cells after ivuxolimab. At doses of 0.1 to 3.0 mg/kg, clonal expansion of both CD4+ and CD8+ T cells in blood was seen between baseline and week 6. Low levels of normalized T-cell clonal expansion were also shown by some nonresponding patients. Partial responders in the 0.1-3.0 mg/kg groups had among the lowest normalized peripheral clonal expansion, especially among CD8+ T cells.

For sequencing of the TCRbeta CDR3 region, genomic DNA was extracted from the sorted cells. TCRbeta CDR3 regions were sequenced using the immunoSEQ Assay. TCRdb limited this immuneACCESS table to in-frame rearrangements with V and J called. A share of clones is missing; checked studies link under half to unresolved V genes, and the rest is unexplained. In this sample the table shows about 86,000 clones, roughly 87% of which occur a single time. The ten largest account for around 0.19% of the sample. In the case of this clone: Its antigen target is currently unknown. No base qualities exist here, and no much larger clone lies one base off it.

The trial excluded patients who had a history of autoimmune disease or who were on systemic immunosuppression. Peripheral blood for TCR sequencing was drawn from every dose cohort at baseline, at cycle 4 day 1 and at cycle 7 day 1. The samples were taken from a phase I, first-in-human, multicenter, open-label dose-escalation trial of ivuxolimab. Adults with locally advanced or metastatic head and neck squamous cell, hepatocellular, melanoma or renal cell carcinoma were enrolled in the trial. Before TCR sequencing, CD4+ T cells and CD8+ T cells were sorted from peripheral blood as separate populations. The sequence was collected from an adult with an advanced solid tumor such as melanoma, head and neck, liver or kidney cancer. The sample here was CD4+ or CD8+ T cells sorted from blood, taken in a trial of the OX40 agonist ivuxolimab.

The DNA sequence is as follows: TGCGCCAGCAGGCCAGGACTAGCGGGAGATGGGCAGTACTTC. Its protein is CASRPGLAGDGQYF. Recombination joined TRBV10-2 with TRBJ2-7; 13 junctional bases match TRBD2. Trimming accounts for 6 bases at V and 9 bases at J, while the number of junction bases matched to no gene is 8. CDR1 is given as WSHSY and CDR2 as SAAADI, both from the germline V gene. From its cysteine to its phenylalanine, the CDR3 spans 14 amino acids. CDR3 DNA is the only sequence kept; it has 42 bases, read in frame from the first base.